The entry below describes one T cell receptor beta chain. Study processing details: Reference gene primer amplification yielded estimated nucleated cell counts. Profiled with immunoSEQ multiplex PCR; TCRdb holds only in-frame clones, not every one. The V and J calls and clone size come from that table; D and trimming were worked out from the DNA. The sample holds hundreds of thousands of clones; around nine tenths are singletons and the top ten take 3.5% to 4%. These data belong to a study of blood T cell repertoires in COVID-19. Looking at the study overall: Some COVID-19 samples were acute and others convalescent; all came from the United States, Italy and Spain. Sources were T cells, B-cell-depleted T cells, or PBMCs; the material itself was cDNA or gDNA.

The germline V gene encodes CDR1 PRHDT and CDR2 FYEKMQ (reference sequence). CDR3 length equals 14 residues. V shed 5 bases and J shed 7 bases, with 15 bases lying between them. The J gene is TRBJ1-3, the V gene TRBV13; D may be TRBD1 (6 bases). This sequence originates from a woman aged 50 to 60 with active or convalescent COVID-19. Sequenced: peripheral blood. CDR3 amino acids: CASSPTGKSNTIYF. In nucleotides, the CDR3 is TGTGCCAGCAGCCCAACAGGGAAAAGCAACACCATATATTTT.